This T cell receptor beta chain was identified during a study of blood T cell repertoires in COVID-19. Study-wide background: Samples of COVID-19 (acute and convalescent) were obtained from the United States, Italy and Spain. Sample material is recorded as cDNA or gDNA derived from T cells, B-cell-depleted T cells, or PBMCs.

Trimming cost V 3 bases and J 1 base, with 3 bases left between them. This CDR3 has 12 amino acids. In germline, CDR1 is SGHRS, CDR2 YFSETQ. Per the original methods: Amplifying reference gene primers gave estimates of nucleated cell counts. The table came from immunoSEQ multiplex PCR; TCRdb's copy has only in-frame clones and leaves some out. V, J and clone size are taken as reported in that table, and D and trimming were inferred from the DNA itself. The repertoire holds 130,000 or so clones, 86% seen once, with 8.2% in the top ten. Material for sequencing was peripheral blood. The TCR was taken from a woman aged 60-75 years with acute or convalescent COVID-19. The rearrangement uses TRBV5-1 and TRBJ2-3; D is uncertain. CDR3 in amino acids: CASSSGTDTQYF. CDR3 nucleotide sequence: TGCGCCAGCAGCTCCGGCACAGATACGCAGTATTTT.